Here is one TCR beta chain with its context. Antigen unknown. This sample is drawn from a study of cytomegalovirus exposure and HLA in healthy donors. Study observations and caveats: Published work reported that the classifier diagnosed cytomegalovirus status with high specificity and sensitivity. Researchers counted 164 TCR beta chains as cytomegalovirus-associated.

60 Vbeta and 13 Jbeta primers were used in PCR. Clones were sequenced by immunoSEQ multiplex PCR, and TCRdb holds only the in-frame ones, with some missing. Of around 40,000 clones detected, roughly two thirds appear once; the ten largest clones hold over 6.5%. The sequenced sample was PBMCs. This receptor was obtained from a man aged 30 to 39 in good health and CMV-seronegative.

In DNA form, the CDR3 reads TGTGCCAGCAGCCAACAGGGATCCGTGGCCTACGAGCAGTACTTC. Its translation: CASSQQGSVAYEQYF. V and J are TRBV28 and TRBJ2-7; tentative D call: TRBD1 (6 bases). Trimming took 6 bases from V and 2 from J, leaving 17 bases between them. The CDR3 sequence is 15 residues long. Germline CDR1 MDHEN, CDR2 SYDVKM.